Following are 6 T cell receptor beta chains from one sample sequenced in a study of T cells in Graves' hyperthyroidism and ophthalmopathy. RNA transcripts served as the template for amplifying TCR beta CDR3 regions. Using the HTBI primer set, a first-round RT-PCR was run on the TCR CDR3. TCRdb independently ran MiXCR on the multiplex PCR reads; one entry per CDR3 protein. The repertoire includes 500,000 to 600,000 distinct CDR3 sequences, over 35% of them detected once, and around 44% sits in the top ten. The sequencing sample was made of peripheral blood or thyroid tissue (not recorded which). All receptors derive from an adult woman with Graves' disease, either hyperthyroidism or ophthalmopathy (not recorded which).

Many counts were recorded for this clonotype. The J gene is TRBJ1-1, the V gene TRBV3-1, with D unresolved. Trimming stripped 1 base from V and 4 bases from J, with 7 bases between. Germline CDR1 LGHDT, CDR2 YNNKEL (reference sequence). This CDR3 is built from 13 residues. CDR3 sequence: CASSQVAVTEAFF. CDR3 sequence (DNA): TGTGCCAGCAGCCAAGTAGCAGTCACTGAAGCTTTCTTT.

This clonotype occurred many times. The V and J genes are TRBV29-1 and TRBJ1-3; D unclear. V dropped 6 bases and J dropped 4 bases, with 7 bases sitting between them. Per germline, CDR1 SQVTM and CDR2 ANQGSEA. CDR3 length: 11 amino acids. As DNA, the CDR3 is TGCAGCGTGGAATCCGGAAACACCATATATTTT. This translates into CSVESGNTIYF.

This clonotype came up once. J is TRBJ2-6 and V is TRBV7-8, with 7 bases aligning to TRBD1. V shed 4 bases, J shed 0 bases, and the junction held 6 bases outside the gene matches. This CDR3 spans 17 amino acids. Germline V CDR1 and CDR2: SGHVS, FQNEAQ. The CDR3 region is CASSSGQSSSGANVLTF. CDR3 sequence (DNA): TGTGCCAGCAGCTCGGGACAGTCTTCCTCTGGGGCCAACGTCCTGACTTTC.

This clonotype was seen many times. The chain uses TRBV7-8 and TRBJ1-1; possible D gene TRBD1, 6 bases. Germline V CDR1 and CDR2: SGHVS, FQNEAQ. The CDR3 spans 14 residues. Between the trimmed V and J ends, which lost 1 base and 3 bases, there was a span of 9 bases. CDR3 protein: CASSLGTVDTEAFF. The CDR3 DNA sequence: TGTGCCAGCAGCTTAGGGACAGTGGACACTGAAGCTTTCTTT.

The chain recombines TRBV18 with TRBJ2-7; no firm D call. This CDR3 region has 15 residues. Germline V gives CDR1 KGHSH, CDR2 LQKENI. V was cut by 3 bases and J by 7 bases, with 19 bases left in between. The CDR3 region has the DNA TGTGCCAGCTCACCGCGACGCCTCCGGGCCTCTGAGCAGTACTTC. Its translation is CASSPRRLRASEQYF.

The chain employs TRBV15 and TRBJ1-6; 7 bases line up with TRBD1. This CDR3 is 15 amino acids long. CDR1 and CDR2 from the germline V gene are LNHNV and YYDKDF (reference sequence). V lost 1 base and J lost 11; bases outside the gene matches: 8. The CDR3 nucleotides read TGTGCCACCAGCAGAGGGGGTCGACAGGGAGCACCCCTCCACTTT. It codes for CATSRGGRQGAPLHF. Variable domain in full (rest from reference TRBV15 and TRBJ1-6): DAMVIQNPRYQVTQFGKPVTLSCSQTLNHNVMYWYQQKSSQAPKLLFHYYDKDFNNEADTPDNFQSRRPNTSFCFLDIRSPGLGDTAMYLCATSRGGRQGAPLHFGNGTRLTVT.